Below, 23 T cell receptor beta chains from the same sample are listed, as sequenced in a study of CD8 T cells in Susac syndrome. Reverse transcription of roughly 0.45 to 1 ug RNA used random hexamers. TCRdb analysed the immunoSEQ multiplex PCR reads with MiXCR anew, one entry per CDR3 protein. The data hold fewer than 250,000 distinct CDR3 sequences, with approximately 93% observed a single time. The material sequenced was CD4+ T cells from PBMCs. The origin of the receptors is a human donor in good health.

This clonotype has more than one count but fewer than ten. The rearrangement links TRBV5-1 to TRBJ2-7; weak D call: TRBD2 (5 bases). V was trimmed by 5 bases and J by 5 bases, leaving 14 bases between them. The CDR3 totals 13 residues. Germline CDR1 and CDR2: SGHRS and YFSETQ. CDR3 residues: CASSRWSGNEQYF. The DNA for the CDR3 is TGCGCCAGCAGTCGGTGGTCGGGGAACGAGCAGTACTTC.

The chain links TRBV5-4 to TRBJ2-2; 8 positions agree with TRBD2. This CDR3 region has 18 residues. The V gene's germline CDR1 is SGHNT and CDR2 YYREEE (reference sequence). The ends lost 4 bases at V and 2 bases at J; junction bases unmatched: 13. The CDR3 loop reads CASSPRSGGIINTGELFF. The CDR3, as DNA: TGTGCCAGCAGCCCCAGGAGCGGGGGTATCATTAACACCGGGGAGCTGTTTTTT. The full variable domain, in which reference TRBV5-4 and TRBJ2-2 provide the parts outside the CDR3, is ETGVTQSPTHLIKTRGQQVTLRCSSQSGHNTVSWYQQALGQGPQFIFQYYREEENGRGNFPPRFSGLQFPNYSSELNVNALELDDSALYLCASSPRSGGIINTGELFFGEGSRLTVL.

The chain joins TRBV5-1 to TRBJ2-2; no reliable D call. The CDR3 consists of 14 residues. Germline V CDR1 and CDR2: SGHRS, YFSETQ. The V gene lost 3 bases and the J gene lost 6 bases, with 12 bases spanning the gap. CDR3 protein: CASSSPLVPGELFF. The CDR3 coding sequence is TGCGCCAGCAGCTCTCCCCTGGTCCCCGGGGAGCTGTTTTTT.

The rearrangement joins TRBV28 to TRBJ1-3; TRBD1 is a possible D gene (5 bases). The CDR3 loop spans 13 amino acids. The germline gives CDR1 MDHEN, CDR2 SYDVKM. The germline V and J ends were trimmed by 6 bases and 6 bases, with 12 bases remaining between them. CDR3 amino acids: CASRTGLQNTIYF. The CDR3 DNA is TGTGCCAGCAGGACGGGACTGCAAAACACCATATATTTT.

The J gene is TRBJ2-7, the V gene TRBV6-2 or TRBV6-3; D unclear. The CDR3 has 11 amino acids. Trimming shortened V by 7 bases and J by 3 bases, and 7 bases separated the two germline ends. Germline CDR1 reads MNHEY; CDR2 reads SVGEGT. The CDR3 protein is CASTTLYEQYF. CDR3 bases: TGTGCCAGCACCACACTCTACGAGCAGTACTTC.

The chain recombines TRBV14 with TRBJ2-3; possibly TRBD1 or TRBD2 for D (5 bases each). Trimming pared 1 base from V and 1 base from J, leaving 9 bases between. CDR1 SGHDN and CDR2 FVKESK come from the germline V gene. CDR3 length: 15 amino acids. The CDR3 region is CASSQVLGGTDTQYF. The CDR3 bases are TGTGCCAGCAGCCAAGTCTTGGGGGGCACAGATACGCAGTATTTT.

This chain links TRBV6-4 with TRBJ1-5, with a tentative D call TRBD1 (6 bases). The CDR3 length is 14 residues. Germline V gene data show CDR1 as MRHNA and CDR2 as SNTAGT. V lost 5 bases and J 7 bases, leaving 15 bases between the germline ends. CDR3 in DNA: TGTGCCAGCAGTCCTCAGGGGAGCGGACAGCCCCAGCATTTT. This encodes CASSPQGSGQPQHF.

This chain joins TRBV3-1 and TRBJ2-1; 8 nucleotides agree with TRBD2. This CDR3 contains 20 residues. V lost 3 bases to trimming and J lost 0 bases; unmatched junction nucleotides: 16. Germline V gene sequence: CDR1 LGHDT, CDR2 YNNKEL (reference sequence). CDR3 coding DNA: TGTGCCAGCAGCCAGGCTACCATGACTAGCGCCCAAAGCTCCTACAATGAGCAGTTCTTC. Protein product: CASSQATMTSAQSSYNEQFF.

The J gene is TRBJ2-5, the V gene TRBV7-9, with 7 positions matching TRBD2. This CDR3 is built from 15 residues. Germline V gives CDR1 SEHNR, CDR2 FQNEAQ (reference sequence). The V segment lost 10 bases and the J segment 5 bases; nucleotides outside the gene matches: 16. In nucleotides, the CDR3 is TGTGCCACAGACCCCGGCCCCCTAGCGGTGGAGACCCAGTACTTC. Protein sequence: CATDPGPLAVETQYF.

The chain recombines TRBV6-1 with TRBJ1-1; the D is unclear. The CDR3 covers 14 residues. V lost 0 bases and J 7 bases, leaving 12 bases between the germline ends. Looked up from germline, CDR1 is MNHNS and CDR2 is SASEGT. The CDR3 nucleotides are TGTGCCAGCAGTGAAGCGGTGCGGGCGGGTGAAGCTTTCTTT. This encodes CASSEAVRAGEAFF.

This clonotype was counted a single time. The rearrangement uses TRBV4-1 and TRBJ2-2, with 11 bases lining up with TRBD2. In germline, CDR1 is MGHRA, CDR2 YSYEKL. The CDR3 covers 16 residues. Losses at the gene ends were 3 bases for V and 5 bases for J; bases not matched to a gene: 5. The CDR3 nucleotides read TGCGCCAGCAGCCACCTAGCGGGGGGAGAAACCGGGGAGCTGTTTTTT. Amino acid sequence: CASSHLAGGETGELFF.

The chain recombines TRBV19 with TRBJ1-1, with TRBD1 matching 11 bases. The CDR3 runs 15 residues. Trimming took 5 bases from V and 5 from J; bases not matched to a gene: 7. CDR1 and CDR2 from the germline V gene are LNHDA and SQIVND (reference sequence). This CDR3 reads CASSGGTGGWTEAFF. The CDR3 DNA reads TGTGCCAGTAGTGGAGGGACAGGGGGTTGGACTGAAGCTTTCTTT.

The chain couples TRBV19 to TRBJ1-5, with 12 bases fitting TRBD1. The V gene's germline CDR1 is LNHDA and CDR2 SQIVND (reference sequence). Germline trimming cut 5 bases from V and 7 bases from J; bases unmatched to any gene: 9. This CDR3 is built from 16 residues. CDR3 bases: TGTGCCAGTAGTCCTTATAGGGACAGGGGGCGGCAGCCCCAGCATTTT. Its translation is CASSPYRDRGRQPQHF.

In the case of this clonotype: One end of the junction does not line up with germline, which may come from a read error. CDR3 sequence (DNA): TGTGCCAGCAGTTACTCCGAGACCACCAGGGAGCTGTTTTTT. The encoded protein is CASSYSETTRELFF. V usage is TRBV6-5 and J usage is TRBJ2-2; no reliable D call. The V gene's germline CDR1 is MNHEY and CDR2 SVGAGI. The CDR3 is made up of 14 amino acids.

The V call is TRBV6-4, the J call TRBJ2-3, with 12 positions matching TRBD2. V lost 3 bases to trimming and J lost 6 bases; unmatched junction nucleotides: 7. The CDR3 extends over 16 amino acids. Germline assignment: CDR1 MRHNA and CDR2 SNTAGT. CDR3 sequence: CASSETSGGPGDTQYF. The CDR3 DNA sequence: TGTGCCAGCAGTGAGACTAGCGGGGGCCCCGGGGATACGCAGTATTTT.

The chain combines TRBV23-1 with TRBJ1-1; TRBD1 agrees at 7 bases. TRBV23-1 is an open reading frame whose function is uncertain. The CDR3 has 20 residues. The junction had 21 bases not matched to a gene; V was cut back by 0 bases and J by 5 bases. The CDR3 sequence: CASSQSARSSLQGGSTEAFF. The DNA of the CDR3 is TGCGCCAGCAGTCAATCAGCCCGTAGTAGCCTTCAGGGGGGGAGTACTGAAGCTTTCTTT.

The chain's CDR3 is CASSLNGGLRNSPLHF. The CDR3 DNA follows: TGTGCCAGCAGCTTGAATGGAGGGCTAAGGAATTCACCCCTCCACTTT. The V gene is TRBV5-6, the J gene TRBJ1-6; D is unresolved. Trimming removed 1 base at V and 7 bases at J, with 15 bases between. The germline V gene encodes CDR1 SGHDT and CDR2 YYEEEE. CDR3 length equals 16 residues. Using reference TRBV5-6 and TRBJ1-6 for the parts outside the CDR3, the full variable domain is DAGVTQSPTHLIKTRGQQVTLRCSPKSGHDTVSWYQQALGQGPQFIFQYYEEEERQRGNFPDRFSGHQFPNYSSELNVNALLLGDSALYLCASSLNGGLRNSPLHFGNGTRLTVT.

The chain employs TRBV6-6 and TRBJ1-5, with D unclear. This CDR3 comprises 12 residues. V lost 5 bases and J lost 4, with 6 bases in between. The germline V gene has CDR1 MNHNY and CDR2 SVGAGI (reference sequence). Here the CDR3 reads CASSPANQPQHF. In DNA, the CDR3 is TGTGCCAGCAGTCCAGCGAATCAGCCCCAGCATTTT.

The chain recombines TRBV3-1 with TRBJ2-1, with a weak D call TRBD1 (6 bases). The CDR3 covers 15 residues. CDR1 is LGHDT and CDR2 is YNNKEL in the germline V gene (reference sequence). V lost 5 bases to trimming and J lost 7 bases, with 18 bases between them. The CDR3 is CASSFYRAWSNEQFF. CDR3 nucleotides: TGTGCCAGCAGCTTTTACAGGGCATGGTCGAATGAGCAGTTCTTC.

The V call is TRBV5-1, the J call TRBJ2-2; D gene unclear. CDR3 length: 13 amino acids. V shed 6 bases and J shed 2 bases, with 8 bases lying between them. CDR1 SGHRS and CDR2 YFSETQ come from the germline V gene. The CDR3 nucleotides read TGCGCCAGCAACCCACTTAACACCGGGGAGCTGTTTTTT. Amino acids: CASNPLNTGELFF.

The rearrangement uses TRBV29-1 and TRBJ1-1; no clear D. The CDR3 sequence is 13 residues long. Germline V gene sequence: CDR1 SQVTM, CDR2 ANQGSEA. Trimming cost V 7 bases and J 1 base, with 13 bases left between them. CDR3 DNA sequence: TGCAGCGGGATGGAAGGAACGAACACTGAAGCTTTCTTT. This encodes CSGMEGTNTEAFF.

This sequence joins TRBV28 and TRBJ2-3; D unclear. Per the germline V gene, CDR1 is MDHEN and CDR2 is SYDVKM. Trimming shortened V by 7 bases and J by 3 bases, and 14 bases separated the two germline ends. The CDR3 extends over 14 amino acids. The CDR3 is CASTVSGKTDTQYF. CDR3 DNA sequence: TGTGCCAGCACAGTGTCGGGTAAAACAGATACGCAGTATTTT.

The V call is TRBV29-1, the J call TRBJ1-3, with D possibly TRBD1 on 5 matching bases. The CDR3 is 14 residues long. Trimming cost V 6 bases and J 0 bases, with 12 bases left between them. CDR1 is SQVTM and CDR2 is ANQGSEA in the germline V gene. CDR3 nucleotides: TGCAGCGTCGCCAGGGACCTCTCTGGAAACACCATATATTTT. This codes for CSVARDLSGNTIYF.